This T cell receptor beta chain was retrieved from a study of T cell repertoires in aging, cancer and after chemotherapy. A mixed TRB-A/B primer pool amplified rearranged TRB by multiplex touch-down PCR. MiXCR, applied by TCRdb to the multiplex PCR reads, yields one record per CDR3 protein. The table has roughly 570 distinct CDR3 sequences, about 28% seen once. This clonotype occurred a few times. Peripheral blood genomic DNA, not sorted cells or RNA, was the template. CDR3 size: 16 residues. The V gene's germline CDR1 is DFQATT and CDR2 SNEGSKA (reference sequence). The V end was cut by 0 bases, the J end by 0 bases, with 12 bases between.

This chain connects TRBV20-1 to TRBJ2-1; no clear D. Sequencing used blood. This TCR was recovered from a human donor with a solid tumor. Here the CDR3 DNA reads TGCAGTGCTAGAGATATCGGAGACCCCTCCTACAATGAGCAGTTCTTC. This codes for CSARDIGDPSYNEQFF.